Included here is one T cell receptor (beta chain) sequence, with context. Its recognized antigen is unknown. No clone much larger than this one lies a single base away; base qualities are absent. Read against the paper, the sample's time point label means: individuals recovered from natural SARS-CoV-2 infection. This record belongs to a study of Ad26.COV2.S vaccination and SARS-CoV-2 variants (dated by TCRdb to the early 2020s). Broadly, across the study: Sequencing of the TCRbeta repertoire served to evaluate the specificity and breadth of SARS-CoV-2-reactive T cell receptors following Ad26.COV2.S vaccination. The TCR-sequenced set comprised around 30 samples: around 20 Ad26.COV2.S vaccine recipients, 5 placebo recipients and 8 SARS-CoV-2 convalescent individuals. The research as a whole found: Substantial breadth of spike-specific CD8+ and CD4+ T cell responses was reported after vaccination. Ad26.COV2.S recipients had higher spike-specific TCR breadth than placebo recipients (P = 0.0014). Non-spike TCR breadth was comparable between vaccine and placebo recipients, consistent with the vaccine containing only spike. It was noted by the authors that total T cell responses may have been underestimated by the TCR breadth and depth analyses.

TCRbeta CDR3 regions were sequenced with the immunoSEQ Assay. After extraction, genomic DNA underwent amplification by bias-controlled multiplex PCR, followed by high-throughput sequencing. The authors' pipeline ran thus. To quantify the absolute abundance of every unique TCRbeta CDR3 region, sequences were collapsed and filtered. T cell fraction was estimated by normalizing TCRbeta template counts to usable DNA, with usable DNA measured through amplification of reference genes found in all nucleated cells. Repertoire TCRs were annotated as SARS-CoV-2-specific when V gene, CDR3 amino acid sequence and J gene were exactly matched to a known reactive TCR set. The reference SARS-CoV-2 TCR set was derived from MIRA and filtered for enrichment in COVID-19-positive ImmuneCODE repertoires, a step that removed public or cross-reactive TCRs. Using the MIRA antigens, annotated TCRs were further analysed by specific ORF or by position within an ORF. Depth was the summed frequency of annotated unique rearrangements, while breadth was defined as annotated unique rearrangements over total unique productive rearrangements. Group comparisons of TCR breadth used two-sided Wilcoxon rank-sum tests. TCRdb carries this immuneACCESS record with in-frame sequences only. Its versions omit some clonotypes, under half of them owing to an unresolved V gene in the studies checked, with the rest unexplained. V and J calls and clone size are copied from that table; D and trimming were computed from the DNA. The sample contains some 350,000 clones, roughly nine tenths of them found a single time. 3.9% of the sample is taken by the ten largest.

Inclusive of the bounding cysteine and phenylalanine, the CDR3 is 13 residues long. This entry keeps only the CDR3 DNA: 39 bases, framed from base 1. The germline ends are 14 bases apart after V is trimmed by 7 bases and J by 5 bases. The TCR was taken from a human donor who had recovered from COVID-19. The source material was peripheral blood, sampled after recovery from COVID-19. The V and J genes are TRBV12-3 or TRBV12-4 and TRBJ1-2; there is no confident call for the D gene. This receptor carries the CDR3 CASTLRGGYGYTF. The base sequence is TGTGCCAGCACCCTTCGCGGTGGGTATGGCTACACCTTC.